Sequencing of this TCR beta chain was carried out in a study of control samples from healthy donors and cancer patients. Clones were sequenced by immunoSEQ multiplex PCR, and TCRdb holds only the in-frame ones, with some missing. The table lists around 71,000 clones, 70% to 90% of them singletons. The CDR3 runs to 15 residues. Trimming cost V 0 bases and J 5 bases, with 11 bases left between them. CDR1 is SGDLS, CDR2 YYNGEE, per germline. Sequencing was done on a sample of PBMCs. The chain carries TRBV9 and TRBJ1-4, with unresolved D. This clonotype was obtained from a woman in her fifties or sixties with head and neck cancer. CDR3 sequence (DNA): TGTGCCAGCAGCGTAGGGGCCAGCCTCAATGAAAAACTGTTTTTT. This sequence encodes CASSVGASLNEKLFF.